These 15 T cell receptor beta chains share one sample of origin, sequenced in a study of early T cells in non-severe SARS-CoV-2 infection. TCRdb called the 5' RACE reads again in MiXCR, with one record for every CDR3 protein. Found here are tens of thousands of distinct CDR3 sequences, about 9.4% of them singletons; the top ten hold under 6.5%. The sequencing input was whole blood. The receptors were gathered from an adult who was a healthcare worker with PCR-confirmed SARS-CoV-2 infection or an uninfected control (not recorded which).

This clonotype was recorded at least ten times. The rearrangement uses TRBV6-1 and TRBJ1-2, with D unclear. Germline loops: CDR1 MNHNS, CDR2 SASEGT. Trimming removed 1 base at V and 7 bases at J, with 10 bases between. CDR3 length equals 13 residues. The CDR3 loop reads CASSEVTLSGYTF. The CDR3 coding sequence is TGTGCCAGCAGTGAAGTTACCTTATCTGGCTACACCTTC.

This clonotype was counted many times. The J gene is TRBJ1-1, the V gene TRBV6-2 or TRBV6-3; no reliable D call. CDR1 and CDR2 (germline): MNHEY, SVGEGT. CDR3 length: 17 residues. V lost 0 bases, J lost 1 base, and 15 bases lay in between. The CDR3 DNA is TGTGCCAGCAGTTACTCAACCGAACCTCGACCGAACACTGAAGCTTTCTTT. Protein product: CASSYSTEPRPNTEAFF.

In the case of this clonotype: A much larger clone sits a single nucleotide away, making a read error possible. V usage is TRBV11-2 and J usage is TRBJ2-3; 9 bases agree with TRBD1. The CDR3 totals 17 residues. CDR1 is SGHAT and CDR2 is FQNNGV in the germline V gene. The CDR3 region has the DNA TGTGCCAGCAGCCGTACAACTGACAGGGGGAGCACAAATACGCAGTATTTT. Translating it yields CASSRTTDRGSTNTQYF.

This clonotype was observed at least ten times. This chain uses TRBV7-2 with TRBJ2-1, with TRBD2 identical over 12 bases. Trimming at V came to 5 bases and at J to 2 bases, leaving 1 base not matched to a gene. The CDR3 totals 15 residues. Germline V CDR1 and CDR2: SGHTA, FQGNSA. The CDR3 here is CASSPSGGAYNEQFF. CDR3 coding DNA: TGTGCCAGCAGCCCTAGCGGGGGGGCCTACAATGAGCAGTTCTTC.

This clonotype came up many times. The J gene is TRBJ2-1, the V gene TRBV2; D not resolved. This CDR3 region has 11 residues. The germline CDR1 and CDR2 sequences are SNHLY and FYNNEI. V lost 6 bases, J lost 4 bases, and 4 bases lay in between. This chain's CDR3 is CASRTYNEQFF. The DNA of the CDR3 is TGTGCCAGCAGGACGTACAATGAGCAGTTCTTC.

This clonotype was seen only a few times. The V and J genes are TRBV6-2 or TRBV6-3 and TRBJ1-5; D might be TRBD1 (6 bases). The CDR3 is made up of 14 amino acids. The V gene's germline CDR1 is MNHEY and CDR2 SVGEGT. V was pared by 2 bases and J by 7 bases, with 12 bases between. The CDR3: CASSYAGAGQPQHF. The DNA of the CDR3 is TGTGCCAGCAGTTACGCAGGGGCAGGGCAGCCCCAGCATTTT.

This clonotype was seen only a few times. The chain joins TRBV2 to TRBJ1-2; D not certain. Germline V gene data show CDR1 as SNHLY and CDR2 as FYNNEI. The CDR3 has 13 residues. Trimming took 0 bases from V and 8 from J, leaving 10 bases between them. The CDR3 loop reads CASSEARARGYTF. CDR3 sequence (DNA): TGTGCCAGCAGTGAAGCCCGGGCCAGGGGCTACACCTTC.

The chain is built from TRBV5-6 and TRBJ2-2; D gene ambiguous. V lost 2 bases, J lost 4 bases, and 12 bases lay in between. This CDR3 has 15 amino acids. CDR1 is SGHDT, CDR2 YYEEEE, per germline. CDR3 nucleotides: TGTGCCAGCAGCTTACACTTGGGTCCCACCGGGGAGCTGTTTTTT. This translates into CASSLHLGPTGELFF.

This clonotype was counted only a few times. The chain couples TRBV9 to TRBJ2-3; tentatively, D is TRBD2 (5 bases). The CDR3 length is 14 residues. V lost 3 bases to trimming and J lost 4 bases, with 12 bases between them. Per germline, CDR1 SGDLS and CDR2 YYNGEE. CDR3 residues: CASSGTLGADTQYF. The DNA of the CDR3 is TGTGCCAGCAGCGGGACTCTGGGTGCAGATACGCAGTATTTT.

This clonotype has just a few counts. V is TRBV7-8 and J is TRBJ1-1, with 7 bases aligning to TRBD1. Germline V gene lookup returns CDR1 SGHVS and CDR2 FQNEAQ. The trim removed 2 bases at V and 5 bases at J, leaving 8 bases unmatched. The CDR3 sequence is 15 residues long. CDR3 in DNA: TGTGCCAGCAGCTTAATGACAGGGTCGTCAACTGAAGCTTTCTTT. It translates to CASSLMTGSSTEAFF.

CDR3 sequence: CASSQDTTSHGYTF. The CDR3 DNA reads TGTGCCAGCAGCCAAGATACTACTTCCCATGGCTACACCTTC. The chain combines TRBV3-1 with TRBJ1-2, with D unresolved. Germline assignment: CDR1 LGHDT and CDR2 YNNKEL (reference sequence). The CDR3 is 14 amino acids. Trimming removed 0 bases from V and 6 bases from J, with 11 bases in between.

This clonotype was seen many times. CDR3 coding DNA: TGTGCCAGCAGGCAGGGCTACGAGCAGTACTTC. It codes for CASRQGYEQYF. The chain links TRBV2 to TRBJ2-7, with D tentatively TRBD1 (5 bases). Per germline, CDR1 SNHLY and CDR2 FYNNEI. The V end lost 6 bases, the J end lost 3 bases, and 6 bases lay between the germline ends. The CDR3 contains 11 residues.

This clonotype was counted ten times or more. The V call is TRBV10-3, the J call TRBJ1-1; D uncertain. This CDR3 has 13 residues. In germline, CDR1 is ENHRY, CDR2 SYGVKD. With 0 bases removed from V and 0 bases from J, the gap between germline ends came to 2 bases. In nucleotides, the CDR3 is TGTGCCATCAGTGAGTCGTTGAACACTGAAGCTTTCTTT. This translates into CAISESLNTEAFF.

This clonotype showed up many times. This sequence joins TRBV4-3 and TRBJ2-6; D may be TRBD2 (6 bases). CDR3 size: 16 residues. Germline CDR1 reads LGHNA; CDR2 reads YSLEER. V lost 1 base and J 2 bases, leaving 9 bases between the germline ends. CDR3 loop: CASSQVGGTGANVLTF. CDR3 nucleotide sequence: TGCGCCAGCAGCCAAGTGGGGGGAACTGGGGCCAACGTCCTGACTTTC.

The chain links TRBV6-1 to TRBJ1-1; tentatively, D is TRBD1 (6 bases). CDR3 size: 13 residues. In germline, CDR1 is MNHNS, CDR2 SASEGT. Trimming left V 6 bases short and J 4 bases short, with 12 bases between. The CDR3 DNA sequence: TGTGCCAGCAGCTGGCGGACAGCCACTGAAGCTTTCTTT. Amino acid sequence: CASSWRTATEAFF.